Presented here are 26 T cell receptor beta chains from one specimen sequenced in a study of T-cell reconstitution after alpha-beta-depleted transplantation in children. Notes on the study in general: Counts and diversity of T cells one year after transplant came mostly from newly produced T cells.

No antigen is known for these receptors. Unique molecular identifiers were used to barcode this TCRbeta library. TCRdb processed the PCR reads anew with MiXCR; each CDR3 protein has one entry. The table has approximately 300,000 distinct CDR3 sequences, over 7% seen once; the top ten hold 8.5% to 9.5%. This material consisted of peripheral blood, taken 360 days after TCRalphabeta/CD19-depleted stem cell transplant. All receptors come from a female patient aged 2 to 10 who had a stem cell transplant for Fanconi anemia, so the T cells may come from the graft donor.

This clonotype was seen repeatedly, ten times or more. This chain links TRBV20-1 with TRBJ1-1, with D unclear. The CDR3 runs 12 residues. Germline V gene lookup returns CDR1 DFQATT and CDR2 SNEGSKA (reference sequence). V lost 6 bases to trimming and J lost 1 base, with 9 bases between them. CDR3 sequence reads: CSALEGNTEAFF. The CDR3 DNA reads TGCAGTGCCCTCGAAGGGAACACTGAAGCTTTCTTT.

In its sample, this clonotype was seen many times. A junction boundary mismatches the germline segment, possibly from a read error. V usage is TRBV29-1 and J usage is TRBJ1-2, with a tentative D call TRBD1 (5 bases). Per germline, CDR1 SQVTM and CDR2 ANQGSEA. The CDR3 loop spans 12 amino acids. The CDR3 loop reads CSVELLQGACFF. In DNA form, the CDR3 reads TGCAGCGTTGAGCTCCTCCAGGGTGCATGTTTTTTC.

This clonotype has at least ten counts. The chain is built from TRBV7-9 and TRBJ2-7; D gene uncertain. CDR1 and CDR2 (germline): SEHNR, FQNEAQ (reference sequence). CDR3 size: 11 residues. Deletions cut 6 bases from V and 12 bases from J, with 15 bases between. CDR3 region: CASSSLGGLYF. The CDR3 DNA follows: TGTGCCAGCAGTTCCCTGGGTGGGCTGTACTTC. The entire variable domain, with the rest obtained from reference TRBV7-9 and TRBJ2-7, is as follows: DTGVSQNPRHKITKRGQNVTFRCDPISEHNRLYWYRQTLGQGPEFLTYFQNEAQLEKSRLLSDRFSAERPKGSFSTLEIQRTEQGDSAMYLCASSSLGGLYFGPGTRLTVT.

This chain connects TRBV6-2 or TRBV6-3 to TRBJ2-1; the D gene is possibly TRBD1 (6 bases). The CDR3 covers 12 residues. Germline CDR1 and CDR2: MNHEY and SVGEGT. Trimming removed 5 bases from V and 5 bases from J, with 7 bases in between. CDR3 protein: CASSTGNNEQFF. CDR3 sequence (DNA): TGTGCCAGCAGTACAGGGAACAATGAGCAGTTCTTC.

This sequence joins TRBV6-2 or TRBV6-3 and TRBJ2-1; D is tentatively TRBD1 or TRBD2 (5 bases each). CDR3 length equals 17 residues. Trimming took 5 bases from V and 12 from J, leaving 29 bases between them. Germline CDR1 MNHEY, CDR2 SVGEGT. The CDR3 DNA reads TGTGCCAGCAGTCTTAATCTCCGGGACCCCAACTACAGAGTGCAGTTCTTC. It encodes CASSLNLRDPNYRVQFF.

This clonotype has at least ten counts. CDR3: CASTGPYGYTF. Here the CDR3 DNA reads TGCGCCAGCACCGGACCGTATGGCTACACCTTC. The chain combines TRBV5-1 with TRBJ1-2, with unresolved D. V lost 6 bases to trimming and J lost 5 bases, with 8 bases between them. CDR1 and CDR2 (germline): SGHRS, YFSETQ. This CDR3 region has 11 residues.

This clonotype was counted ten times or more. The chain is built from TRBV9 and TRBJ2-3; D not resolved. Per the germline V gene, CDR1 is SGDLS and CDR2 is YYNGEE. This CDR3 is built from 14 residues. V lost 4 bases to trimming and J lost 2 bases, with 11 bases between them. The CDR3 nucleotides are TGTGCCAGCAGCTTCAGAAGTCTCACAGATACGCAGTATTTT. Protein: CASSFRSLTDTQYF.

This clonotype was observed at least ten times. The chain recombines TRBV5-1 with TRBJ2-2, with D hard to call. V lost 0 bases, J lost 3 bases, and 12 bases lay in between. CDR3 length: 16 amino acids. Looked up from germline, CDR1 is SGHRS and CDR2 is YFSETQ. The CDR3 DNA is TGCGCCAGCAGCTTGGCTTCCCAGGATCACACCGGGGAGCTGTTTTTT. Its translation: CASSLASQDHTGELFF.

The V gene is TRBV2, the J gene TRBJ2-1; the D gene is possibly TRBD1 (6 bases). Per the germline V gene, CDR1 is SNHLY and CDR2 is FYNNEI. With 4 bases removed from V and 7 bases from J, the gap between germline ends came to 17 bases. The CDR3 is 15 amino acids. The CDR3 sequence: CASSVFASTGNEQFF. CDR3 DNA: TGTGCCAGCAGTGTGTTCGCCAGTACAGGGAATGAGCAGTTCTTC.

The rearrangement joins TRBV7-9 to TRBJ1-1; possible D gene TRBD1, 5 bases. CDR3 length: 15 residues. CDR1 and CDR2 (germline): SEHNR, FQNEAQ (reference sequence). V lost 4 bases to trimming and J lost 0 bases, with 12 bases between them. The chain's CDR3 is CASSSRGSVNTEAFF. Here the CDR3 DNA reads TGTGCCAGCAGCTCCCGGGGGTCCGTGAACACTGAAGCTTTCTTT.

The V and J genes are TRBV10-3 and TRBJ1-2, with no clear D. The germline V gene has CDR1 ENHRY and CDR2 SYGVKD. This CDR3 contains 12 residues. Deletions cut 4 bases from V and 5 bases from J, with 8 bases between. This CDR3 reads CAISVKGYGYTF. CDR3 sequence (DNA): TGTGCCATCAGTGTTAAGGGATATGGCTACACCTTC.

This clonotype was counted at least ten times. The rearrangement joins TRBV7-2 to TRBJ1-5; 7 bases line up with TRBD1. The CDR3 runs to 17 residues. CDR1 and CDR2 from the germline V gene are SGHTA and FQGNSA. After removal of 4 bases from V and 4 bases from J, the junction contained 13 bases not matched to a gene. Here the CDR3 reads CASSSHLGQPRNQPQHF. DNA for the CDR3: TGTGCCAGCAGCTCCCACCTGGGACAGCCGAGGAATCAGCCCCAGCATTTT.

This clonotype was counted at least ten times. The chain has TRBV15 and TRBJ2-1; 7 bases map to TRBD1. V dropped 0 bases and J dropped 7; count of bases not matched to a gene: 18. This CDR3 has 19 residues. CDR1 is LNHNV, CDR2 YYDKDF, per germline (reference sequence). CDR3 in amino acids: CATSRDAFQDRWTWNEQFF. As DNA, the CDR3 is TGTGCCACCAGCAGAGATGCGTTTCAGGACAGGTGGACCTGGAATGAGCAGTTCTTC.

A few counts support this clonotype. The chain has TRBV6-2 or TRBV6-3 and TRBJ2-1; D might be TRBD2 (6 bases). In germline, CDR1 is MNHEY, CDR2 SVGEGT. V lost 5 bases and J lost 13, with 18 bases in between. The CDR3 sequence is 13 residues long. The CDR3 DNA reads TGTGCCAGCAGTCTACTCGTTGGGGGGAATCAGTTCTTC. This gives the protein CASSLLVGGNQFF.

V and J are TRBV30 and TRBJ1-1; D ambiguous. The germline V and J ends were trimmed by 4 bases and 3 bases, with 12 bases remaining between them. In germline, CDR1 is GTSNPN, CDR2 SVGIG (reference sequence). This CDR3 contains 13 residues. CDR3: CAWMVGEDTEAFF. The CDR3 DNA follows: TGTGCCTGGATGGTGGGCGAGGACACTGAAGCTTTCTTT. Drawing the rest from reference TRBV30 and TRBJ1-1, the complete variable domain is SQTIHQWPATLVQPVGSPLSLECTVEGTSNPNLYWYRQAAGRGLQLLFYSVGIGQISSEVPQNLSASRPQDRQFILSSKKLLLSDSGFYLCAWMVGEDTEAFFGQGTRLTVV.

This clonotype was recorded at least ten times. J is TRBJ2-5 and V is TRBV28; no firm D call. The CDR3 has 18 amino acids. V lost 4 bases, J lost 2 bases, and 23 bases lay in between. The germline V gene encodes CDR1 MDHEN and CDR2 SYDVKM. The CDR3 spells CASSSGPSYSGSQETQYF. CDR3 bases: TGTGCCAGCAGTTCCGGCCCTTCTTACTCAGGATCTCAAGAGACCCAGTACTTC.

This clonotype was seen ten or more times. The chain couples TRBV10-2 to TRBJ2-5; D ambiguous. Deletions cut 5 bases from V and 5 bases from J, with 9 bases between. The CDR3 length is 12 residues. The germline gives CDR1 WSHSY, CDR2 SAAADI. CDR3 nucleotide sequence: TGCGCCAGCAGTCCGCAGCAGGAGACCCAGTACTTC. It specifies CASSPQQETQYF.

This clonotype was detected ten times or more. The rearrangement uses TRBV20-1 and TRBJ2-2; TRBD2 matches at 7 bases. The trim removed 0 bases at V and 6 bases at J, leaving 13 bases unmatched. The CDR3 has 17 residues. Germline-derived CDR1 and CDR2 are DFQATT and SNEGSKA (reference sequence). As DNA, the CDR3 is TGCAGTGCTAGAGATCGGGCTGGGCGGGGGAATCCCGGGGAGCTGTTTTTT. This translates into CSARDRAGRGNPGELFF.

CDR3 coding DNA: TGTGCCAGCAGTTTGGCTGGGGAATACTCTGGAAACACCATATATTTT. Its translation is CASSLAGEYSGNTIYF. The rearrangement joins TRBV12-3 or TRBV12-4 to TRBJ1-3; D call uncertain. The CDR3 sequence is 16 residues long. The ends were cut back, 3 bases at V and 0 bases at J, with 12 bases in the middle.

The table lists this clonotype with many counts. The CDR3 loop reads CSARGTSGGPYIQYF. For the CDR3, the DNA is TGCAGTGCGCGGGGGACTAGCGGGGGGCCTTACATTCAGTACTTC. J is TRBJ2-4 and V is TRBV20-1; TRBD2 aligns across 15 bases. After removal of 6 bases from V and 8 bases from J, the junction contained 8 bases not matched to a gene. The CDR3 covers 15 residues. The V gene's germline CDR1 is DFQATT and CDR2 SNEGSKA (reference sequence).

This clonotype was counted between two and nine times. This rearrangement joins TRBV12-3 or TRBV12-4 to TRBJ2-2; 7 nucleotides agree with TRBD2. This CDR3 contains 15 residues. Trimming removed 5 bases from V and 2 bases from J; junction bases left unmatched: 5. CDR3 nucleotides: TGTGCCAGCAGTGGAGGGGACTATAACACCGGGGAGCTGTTTTTT. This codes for CASSGGDYNTGELFF.

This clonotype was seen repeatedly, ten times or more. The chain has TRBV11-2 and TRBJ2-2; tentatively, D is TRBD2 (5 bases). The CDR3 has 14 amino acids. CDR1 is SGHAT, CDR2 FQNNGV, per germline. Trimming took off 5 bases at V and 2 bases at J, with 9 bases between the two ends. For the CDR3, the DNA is TGTGCCAGCAGCACCACTAGAAACACCGGGGAGCTGTTTTTT. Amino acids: CASSTTRNTGELFF.

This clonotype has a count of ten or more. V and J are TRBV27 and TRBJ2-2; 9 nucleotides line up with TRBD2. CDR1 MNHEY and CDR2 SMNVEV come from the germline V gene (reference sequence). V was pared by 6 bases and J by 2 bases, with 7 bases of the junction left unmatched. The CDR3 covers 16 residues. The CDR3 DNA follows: TGTGCCAGCAGCCCCCGGACTAGCGTAAACACCGGGGAGCTGTTTTTT. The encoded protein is CASSPRTSVNTGELFF.

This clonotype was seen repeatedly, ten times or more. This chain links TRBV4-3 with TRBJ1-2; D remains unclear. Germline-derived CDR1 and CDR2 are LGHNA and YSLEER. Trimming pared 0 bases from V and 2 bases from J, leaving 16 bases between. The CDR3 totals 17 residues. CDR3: CASSQDWSGPPNYGYTF. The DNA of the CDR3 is TGCGCCAGCAGCCAAGATTGGTCCGGGCCACCCAACTATGGCTACACCTTC.

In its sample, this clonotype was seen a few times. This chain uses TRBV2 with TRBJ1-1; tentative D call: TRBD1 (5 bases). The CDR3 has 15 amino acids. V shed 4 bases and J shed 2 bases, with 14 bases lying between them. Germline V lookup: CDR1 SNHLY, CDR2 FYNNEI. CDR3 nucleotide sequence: TGTGCCAGCAGTGGGCAGGGCCGGGGTAACACTGAAGCTTTCTTT. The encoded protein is CASSGQGRGNTEAFF.

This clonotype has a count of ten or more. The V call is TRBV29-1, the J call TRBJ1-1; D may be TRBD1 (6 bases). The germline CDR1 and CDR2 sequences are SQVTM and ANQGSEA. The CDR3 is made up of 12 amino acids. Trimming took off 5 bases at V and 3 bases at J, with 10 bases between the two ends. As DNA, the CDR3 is TGCAGCGTTTTACAGGGATACACTGAAGCTTTCTTT. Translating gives CSVLQGYTEAFF.